This TCR beta chain comes out of a study of cytomegalovirus exposure and HLA in healthy donors. Study background: The platform used for the roughly 130 validation repertoires matched that of the 666 first-cohort repertoires, a later analysis reported. Study results and caveats: High sensitivity and specificity were reportedly achieved when the classifier diagnosed cytomegalovirus status. The listing of roughly 160 TCR beta chains classed them as cytomegalovirus-associated. A subsequent analysis found that TCR clusters from the first cohort also tended to co-occur in the 90 to 150 validation repertoires, with about 93% of cluster scores above 0.

TCRdb's table, derived via immunoSEQ multiplex PCR, lists solely in-frame clones and lacks some. This repertoire shows 210,000 or so clones, about 90% found once; its top ten account for about 2.9%. J was trimmed by 3 bases and V by 5 bases; bases with no gene match: 8. This CDR3 comprises 15 residues. Looked up from germline, CDR1 is MNHEY and CDR2 is SVGAGI. Comments on this clone: Its target is unknown.

Sequencing was performed on PBMCs. V and J are TRBV6-5 and TRBJ2-3; 7 bases match TRBD2. The sequence derives from a woman aged 18-35 years in good health and CMV-seronegative. CDR3 nucleotides: TGTGCCAGCAGTCGGACGGGACTACAGACAGATACGCAGTATTTT. Its translation is CASSRTGLQTDTQYF.